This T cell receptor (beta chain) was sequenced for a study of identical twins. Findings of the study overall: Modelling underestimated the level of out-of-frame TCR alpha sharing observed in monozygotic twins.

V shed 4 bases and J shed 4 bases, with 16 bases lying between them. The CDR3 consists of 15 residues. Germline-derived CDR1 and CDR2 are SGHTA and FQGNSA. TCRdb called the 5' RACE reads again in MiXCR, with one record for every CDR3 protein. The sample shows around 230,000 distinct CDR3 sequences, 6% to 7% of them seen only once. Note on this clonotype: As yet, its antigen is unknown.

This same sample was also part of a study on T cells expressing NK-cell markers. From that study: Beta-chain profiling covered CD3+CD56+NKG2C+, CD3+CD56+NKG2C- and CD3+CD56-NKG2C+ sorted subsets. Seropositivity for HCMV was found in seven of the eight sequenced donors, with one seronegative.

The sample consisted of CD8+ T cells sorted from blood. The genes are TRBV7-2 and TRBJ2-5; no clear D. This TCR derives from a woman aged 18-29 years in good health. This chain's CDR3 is CASSSGPYPRETQYF. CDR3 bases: TGTGCCAGCAGCTCCGGACCGTACCCCAGAGAGACCCAGTACTTC.